The 24 T cell receptor beta chains reported below all come from one sample, sequenced in a study of cytomegalovirus exposure and HLA in healthy donors (dated by TCRdb to 2016 to 2017). Receptor amplification or capture employed the immunoSEQ multiplex PCR assay. For the multiplex PCR, a mixture combining 60 forward primers for TCR Vbeta segments and 13 reverse primers for TCR Jbeta segments was used. Sourced from immuneACCESS, this table was stored by TCRdb with only in-frame sequences that have V and J called. A share of the clones is absent; for the studies checked, an unresolved V gene accounts for under half, and the remainder has no known explanation. The sample table shows over 150,000 clones, and approximately 70% are seen once. The ten largest clones take up about 2.5% of the sample. The sample taken for sequencing was PBMCs. These TCRs come from a woman aged 40-49 years in good health and CMV-seropositive.

This clone showed up just a few times. The chain is built from TRBV6-5 and TRBJ1-4; 10 bases line up with TRBD1. The CDR3 length is 14 residues. Per the germline V gene, CDR1 is MNHEY and CDR2 is SVGAGI. J lost 6 bases, V lost 5 bases, and 3 bases had no gene match. CDR3 sequence: CASSAGTGDEKLFF. The CDR3 DNA sequence: TGTGCCAGCAGTGCCGGGACAGGGGATGAAAAACTGTTTTTT.

This clone is a singleton in its sample. The J gene is TRBJ1-1, the V gene TRBV6-5; 10 bases fit TRBD1. The length of the CDR3 is 16 residues. With V trimmed by 0 bases and J by 0 bases, 1 base remained unmatched. The V gene's germline CDR1 is MNHEY and CDR2 SVGAGI. CDR3 bases: TGTGCCAGCAGTTACTCAGGGACAGGGGTGAACACTGAAGCTTTCTTT. It codes for CASSYSGTGVNTEAFF.

This chain links TRBV28 with TRBJ1-1; perhaps TRBD1 as D (5 bases). Trimming pared 5 bases from V and 4 bases from J, leaving 17 bases between. Germline CDR1 and CDR2: MDHEN and SYDVKM. The CDR3 totals 15 residues. The CDR3 loop is CASSHFQGKTTEAFF. The CDR3 DNA reads TGTGCCAGCAGTCATTTCCAGGGAAAGACCACTGAAGCTTTCTTT.

The rearrangement uses TRBV18 and TRBJ2-1, with a tentative D call TRBD1 (6 bases). From germline, CDR1 is KGHSH and CDR2 LQKENI. CDR3 length: 15 amino acids. V gave up 3 bases and J gave up 8 bases, with 17 bases separating them. The CDR3, as DNA: TGTGCCAGCTCACCCCCCGGACAGCGTAAGGATGAGCAGTTCTTC. Translation: CASSPPGQRKDEQFF.

V and J are TRBV25-1 and TRBJ1-4; tentatively, D is TRBD1 (5 bases). The CDR3 runs 15 residues. From germline, CDR1 is MGHDK and CDR2 SYGVNS. The V end lost 3 bases, the J end lost 0 bases, and 8 bases lay between the germline ends. This CDR3 reads CASSDRQPTNEKLFF. The CDR3 coding sequence is TGTGCCAGCAGTGATCGACAGCCAACTAATGAAAAACTGTTTTTT.

This clone was seen once. J is TRBJ2-7 and V is TRBV6-5; tentative D call: TRBD1 (5 bases). From germline, CDR1 is MNHEY and CDR2 SVGAGI. The CDR3 length is 14 residues. The V end was cut by 2 bases, the J end by 1 base, with 9 bases between. CDR3 protein: CASSYLQDSYEQYF. The CDR3 region has the DNA TGTGCCAGCAGTTACCTACAGGATTCCTACGAGCAGTACTTC.

The chain couples TRBV18 to TRBJ2-5, with 10 bases aligning to TRBD2. Per the germline V gene, CDR1 is KGHSH and CDR2 is LQKENI. The J segment lost 4 bases and the V segment lost 6 bases, leaving 8 bases of the junction unmatched. CDR3 length: 15 residues. CDR3 nucleotide sequence: TGTGCCAGCTCCCGGACTAGCGGAGGGGGAGAGACCCAGTACTTC. Translation: CASSRTSGGGETQYF.

V is TRBV6-1 and J is TRBJ1-3; 8 nucleotides match TRBD1. Germline CDR1 and CDR2: MNHNS and SASEGT. V was pared by 0 bases and J by 0 bases, with 4 bases of the junction left unmatched. The CDR3 extends over 17 amino acids. The CDR3 spells CASSEATQGASGNTIYF. The CDR3 DNA is TGTGCCAGCAGTGAAGCGACCCAGGGGGCCTCTGGAAACACCATATATTTT.

The chain uses TRBV28 and TRBJ1-1; D not resolved. Germline V gene sequence: CDR1 MDHEN, CDR2 SYDVKM. The CDR3 runs to 13 residues. V was shortened by 5 bases and J by 1 base, with 8 bases between the two germline ends. The CDR3 DNA is TGTGCCAGCAGTCCCCGGGGGAACACTGAAGCTTTCTTT. Translated: CASSPRGNTEAFF.

The chain is built from TRBV28 and TRBJ1-2; D unclear. This CDR3 comprises 12 residues. Germline-derived CDR1 and CDR2 are MDHEN and SYDVKM. V dropped 6 bases and J dropped 8 bases, with 13 bases sitting between them. CDR3 residues: CASRERLRGYTF. The CDR3 DNA sequence: TGTGCCAGCAGGGAAAGACTTAGAGGCTACACCTTC.

With regard to this clone: The same CDR3 also results from other DNA sequences found in this sample. The rearrangement joins TRBV2 to TRBJ1-6; 7 nucleotides agree with TRBD1. CDR1 is SNHLY and CDR2 is FYNNEI in the germline V gene. This CDR3 spans 14 amino acids. The V and J ends lost 6 bases and 10 bases, in that order; junction bases with no gene match: 9. In DNA form, the CDR3 reads TGTGCCAGCAGCGGCACAGGGGCAGGCTCACCCCTCCACTTT. It encodes CASSGTGAGSPLHF.

This clone is a singleton in its sample. This rearrangement joins TRBV6-5 to TRBJ2-7, with TRBD1 matching 11 bases. The CDR3 runs 14 residues. Trimming took 5 bases from V and 5 from J; bases not matched to a gene: 5. In germline, CDR1 is MNHEY, CDR2 SVGAGI. CDR3 DNA sequence: TGTGCCAGCAGTCCGGGGACAGGGGGTCACGAGCAGTACTTC. It specifies CASSPGTGGHEQYF.

This clone has more than one count but fewer than ten. The chain carries TRBV15 and TRBJ2-5; possibly TRBD2 for D (6 bases). The CDR3 totals 15 residues. Germline V lookup: CDR1 LNHNV, CDR2 YYDKDF (reference sequence). Trimming left V 5 bases short and J 2 bases short, with 15 bases between. The CDR3 sequence: CATSPPSGGQETQYF. The CDR3 region has the DNA TGTGCCACCAGCCCCCCGAGCGGAGGGCAAGAGACCCAGTACTTC.

The J gene is TRBJ2-1, the V gene TRBV28; 7 nucleotides agree with TRBD2. The CDR3 sequence is 16 residues long. Germline CDR1 reads MDHEN; CDR2 reads SYDVKM. V lost 3 bases, J lost 5 bases, and 10 bases stayed unmatched. The CDR3 DNA reads as TGTGCCAGCAGTTTTTTGGCTAGCGGTAGGGACAATGAGCAGTTCTTC. Protein product: CASSFLASGRDNEQFF.

The chain is built from TRBV9 and TRBJ1-2, with TRBD1 as a possible D gene (6 bases). CDR1 SGDLS and CDR2 YYNGEE come from the germline V gene. The CDR3 is 14 amino acids. Trimming pared 8 bases from V and 0 bases from J, leaving 14 bases between. The DNA for the CDR3 is TGTGCCAGTAGTCCAGGGACATCTAACTATGGCTACACCTTC. Residues: CASSPGTSNYGYTF.

This chain uses TRBV28 with TRBJ2-1; TRBD2 agrees at 13 bases. CDR3 length: 18 residues. The germline CDR1 and CDR2 sequences are MDHEN and SYDVKM. The J segment lost 9 bases and the V segment lost 3 bases, leaving 14 bases of the junction unmatched. CDR3 coding DNA: TGTGCCAGCAGTTTCCCCCCAGGACTAGCGGGAGAACACGTTGAGCAGTTCTTC. The encoded protein is CASSFPPGLAGEHVEQFF.

This clone was recorded once. This chain links TRBV27 with TRBJ2-2, with 7 bases that match TRBD1. Germline V gene data show CDR1 as MNHEY and CDR2 as SMNVEV (reference sequence). V was clipped by 1 base and J by 10 bases; unmatched bases: 6. The CDR3 is 14 amino acids. As DNA, the CDR3 is TGTGCCAGCAGTTTATTCCCGACAGGGAAGGAGCTGTTTTTT. Translating gives CASSLFPTGKELFF.

This clone was seen only a few times. The chain uses TRBV4-2 and TRBJ2-1; 11 bases are shared with TRBD2. CDR3 size: 15 residues. Germline V lookup: CDR1 LGHNA, CDR2 YNFKEQ. The V gene end was trimmed by 1 base and the J gene end by 7 bases; junction bases not matched to a gene: 3. The CDR3 reads CASSQGTSGYNEQFF. Here the CDR3 DNA reads TGTGCCAGCAGCCAAGGGACTAGCGGGTATAATGAGCAGTTCTTC.

The chain uses TRBV7-8 and TRBJ2-1; TRBD2 matches 8 bases. V dropped 5 bases and J dropped 3; count of bases not matched to a gene: 12. Germline CDR1 is SGHVS and CDR2 is FQNEAQ. This CDR3 spans 17 amino acids. The CDR3 DNA reads as TGTGCCAGCAGCCCGAGCGATCGGGGGGGTCACTACAATGAGCAGTTCTTC. Its translation is CASSPSDRGGHYNEQFF.

The V call is TRBV6-5, the J call TRBJ1-2; D is ambiguous. CDR1 and CDR2 from the germline V gene are MNHEY and SVGAGI. V shed 5 bases and J shed 7 bases, with 8 bases lying between them. The CDR3 totals 11 residues. The CDR3 DNA reads as TGTGCCAGCAGTGGGCAAGGTGGCTACACCTTC. Translating gives CASSGQGGYTF.

This clone was detected a few times. The CDR3 nucleotides are TGCGCCAGCATTACAGGGACCGGGGCCAACGTCCTGACTTTC. Translated, it gives CASITGTGANVLTF. V and J are TRBV10-1 and TRBJ2-6; a possible D gene is TRBD1 (6 bases). The CDR3 covers 14 residues. V lost 7 bases, J lost 4 bases, and 11 bases lay in between. The V gene's germline CDR1 is WNHNN and CDR2 SYGVQD (reference sequence).

This chain uses TRBV5-4 with TRBJ1-1; 9 bases agree with TRBD1. This CDR3 is built from 16 residues. J lost 0 bases, V lost 4 bases, and 7 bases had no gene match. CDR1 is SGHNT and CDR2 is YYREEE in the germline V gene (reference sequence). CDR3 coding DNA: TGTGCCAGCAGCCCCTGGACAGGGGATATGAACACTGAAGCTTTCTTT. Its translation is CASSPWTGDMNTEAFF.

As for this clone: The junction departs from the called germline gene at one end, perhaps through a read error. This chain links TRBV18 with TRBJ1-5, with TRBD1 matching over 8 bases. Germline-derived CDR1 and CDR2 are KGHSH and LQKENI. This CDR3 region has 13 residues. The CDR3 sequence is CASRGQGDQPQNF. DNA for the CDR3: TGTGCCAGCAGAGGACAGGGCGATCAGCCCCAGAATTTT.

The rearrangement joins TRBV29-1 to TRBJ2-6; the match to TRBD2 covers 8 bases. CDR3 length: 15 amino acids. After removal of 4 bases from V and 8 bases from J, the junction contained 10 bases not matched to a gene. Looked up from germline, CDR1 is SQVTM and CDR2 is ANQGSEA. CDR3 protein: CSVGLIRGGTNVLTF. CDR3 in DNA: TGCAGCGTTGGCCTTATCCGGGGGGGAACCAACGTCCTGACTTTC.